This is a list of T cell receptor beta chains from one sample in a study of T cells in Graves' hyperthyroidism and ophthalmopathy. In TCRdb, the multiplex PCR reads were re-called with MiXCR into one record per CDR3 protein. The sample includes fewer than 750,000 distinct CDR3 sequences, roughly 14% seen only once; the top ten take 3.5% to 4.5%. The sequencing input was blood. The receptors were gathered from a woman between 40 and 55 years old with Graves' ophthalmopathy. CDR3s include the opening cysteine and the closing phenylalanine or tryptophan. D genes are given only for firm matches. The size entry is marked missing in some rows and otherwise reads once, few, many or a size class.

clone size,J gene,D gene,V gene,CDR3 DNA,CDR3 protein
many,TRBJ1-2,TRBD1,TRBV5-1,TGCGCCAGCAGCAAGGAGGGGGCGGAGGGCTACACCTTC,CASSKEGAEGYTF
many,TRBJ2-2,-,TRBV11-2,TGTGCCAGCAGCCGTTCGAGGGTGGCAGGTCTAACCGGGGAGCTGTTTTTT,CASSRSRVAGLTGELFF
few,TRBJ2-5,TRBD2,TRBV18,TGTGCCAGCTCACCACCGGCTAGCGGGGAAGAGACCCAGTACTTC,CASSPPASGEETQYF
many,TRBJ2-7,TRBD2,TRBV6-5,TGTGCCAGCAGTTACTCGGCTAGCGGAGGCTACGAGCAGTACTTC,CASSYSASGGYEQYF
many,TRBJ1-2,-,TRBV20-1,TGCAGTGCTAGGGACGGAACTAACTATGGCTACACCTTC,CSARDGTNYGYTF
-,TRBJ1-5,-,TRBV20-1,TGCAGTGCTAGAGTCGCAGGGGAGGCGCGGTATCAGCCCCAGCATTTT,CSARVAGEARYQPQHF
many,TRBJ1-1,-,TRBV18,TGTGCCAGCTCAAGGGACACTTCGAACACTGAAGCTTTCTTT,CASSRDTSNTEAFF
-,TRBJ1-5,-,TRBV7-8,TGTGCCAGCAGCTTAGCGCTCCTTAGCAATCAGCCCCAGCATTTT,CASSLALLSNQPQHF
-,TRBJ2-6,-,TRBV20-1,TGCAGCCCTCTCCTGCCTGGGGCCAACGTCCTGACTTTC,CSPLLPGANVLTF
many,TRBJ2-2,-,TRBV29-1,TGCAGCGTTGATATGGCGGGATTCACCGGGGAGCTGTTTTTT,CSVDMAGFTGELFF
-,TRBJ1-1,-,TRBV6-2/TRBV6-3,TGTGCCAGCACCAAGTCGTCGGGCACTGAAGCTTTCTTT,CASTKSSGTEAFF
few,TRBJ2-7,TRBD2,TRBV6-2/TRBV6-3,TGTGCCGTCTCCGGGGGTCCGGGACTAGTGTGGTTGGAGCAGTACTTC,CAVSGGPGLVWLEQYF
many,TRBJ1-1,-,TRBV10-2,TGCGCCAGCAGTTTTCCGGGACAAGGGAACACTGAAGCTTTCTTT,CASSFPGQGNTEAFF
many,TRBJ1-2,-,TRBV12-3/TRBV12-4,TGTGCCAGCAGTTTACAGGGGACGGTGGATGGCTACACCTTC,CASSLQGTVDGYTF
many,TRBJ1-5,-,TRBV28,TGTGCCAGCAGGGCGACTGACCCCCTAGGAAAGCCCCAGCATTTT,CASRATDPLGKPQHF
many,TRBJ1-2,-,TRBV5-6,TGTGCCAGCAGTTCGACAGGCGTCTATGGCTACACCTTC,CASSSTGVYGYTF
many,TRBJ1-3,-,TRBV19,TGTGCCAGTAGCATGAACTCTGGAAACACCATATATTTT,CASSMNSGNTIYF
many,TRBJ2-7,TRBD1,TRBV20-1,TGCAGTGCTCCATTGACAGGGGGCGAATTCTCCTACGAGCAGTACTTC,CSAPLTGGEFSYEQYF
many,TRBJ1-1,-,TRBV6-2/TRBV6-3,TGTGCCAGCAGTTACGGACGGGAAGCTTTCTTT,CASSYGREAFF
few,TRBJ2-7,-,TRBV20-1,TGCAGTGCTAGACCGGAGCGCGCGTTATGGAACGAGCAGTACTTC,CSARPERALWNEQYF
-,TRBJ1-5,TRBD1,TRBV19,TGTGCCAGTAGTATCGGTGGGACAGGCTCCTCTCAGCCCCAGCATTTT,CASSIGGTGSSQPQHF
-,TRBJ2-7,TRBD1,TRBV6-2/TRBV6-3,TGTGCCAGCAGTTCCGCGTACCCGGGACAGATTGGAAACTACGAGCAGTACTTC,CASSSAYPGQIGNYEQYF
-,TRBJ1-3,-,TRBV19,TGTGCCAGTAGTCAAGCCTTGGAGGGAAACACCATATATTTT,CASSQALEGNTIYF
many,TRBJ2-7,TRBD1,TRBV20-1,TGCAGTGCTAGTCGTACCGGGACAGGGGTTGATTACGAGCAGTACTTC,CSASRTGTGVDYEQYF
many,TRBJ1-1,TRBD1,TRBV29-1,TGCAGCGTTGAAGGTTGGAGGGACAGGAGCTACACTGAAGCTTTCTTT,CSVEGWRDRSYTEAFF
-,TRBJ2-7,-,TRBV28,TGTGCCAGCAGGATTACCGGGTCCTACGAGCAGTACTTC,CASRITGSYEQYF
-,TRBJ2-7,TRBD2,TRBV15,TGTGCCACCAGCCCGGGACTAGCTTCCTACGAGCAGTACTTC,CATSPGLASYEQYF
many,TRBJ2-2,-,TRBV28,TGTGCCTCCCTAGGACAATTTGTGGCCGGGGAGCTGTTTTTT,CASLGQFVAGELFF
-,TRBJ1-1,-,TRBV19,TGTGCCAGTACCCTCAACAGGGTGGGGAACACTGAAGCTTTCTTT,CASTLNRVGNTEAFF
few,TRBJ1-2,-,TRBV19,TGTGCCAGTAGCTGGCAGGGGTCGAACTATGGCTACACCTTC,CASSWQGSNYGYTF
-,TRBJ2-7,-,TRBV6-1,TGTGCCAGCAGTGCAAGGGGCCGCGTTCCCTTTAGCTCCTACGAGCAGTACTTC,CASSARGRVPFSSYEQYF
-,TRBJ2-7,-,TRBV5-1,TGCGCCAGCAGCTCAGGCAGACAGGTCCCCTACGAGCAGTACTTC,CASSSGRQVPYEQYF
many,TRBJ1-2,-,TRBV7-3,TGTGCCATGCCGTGGGGGGTCTGCTTCGACTATGGCTACACCTTC,CAMPWGVCFDYGYTF
many,TRBJ2-5,-,TRBV6-1,TGTGCCAGCAGTGGGGACGGGACTTCTTGGGAGACCCAGTACTTC,CASSGDGTSWETQYF
many,TRBJ2-7,-,TRBV6-2/TRBV6-3,TGTGCCAGCAGTTACCCCCGGGGGCCCTACGAGCAGTACTTC,CASSYPRGPYEQYF
many,TRBJ2-7,-,TRBV19,TGTGCCAGTAGTATATCCACATCGACCGCCTACGAGCAGTACTTC,CASSISTSTAYEQYF
few,TRBJ1-2,-,TRBV2,TGTGCCAGCAGTGAAGCCGGGGGCGGCTATGGCTACACCTTC,CASSEAGGGYGYTF
many,TRBJ2-2,-,TRBV30,TGTGCCACCCCGGGACCTGGCACCGGGGAGCTGTTTTTT,CATPGPGTGELFF
many,TRBJ1-1,-,TRBV25-1,TGTGCCAGCAGTGAATGGGGGGGTGAAGCTTTCTTT,CASSEWGGEAFF
many,TRBJ1-1,-,TRBV14,TGTGCCAGCAGCCAAGAGATGATAGGTGAAGCTTTCTTT,CASSQEMIGEAFF
many,TRBJ2-5,-,TRBV29-1,TGCAGCGTTGACTTCTACAGTGCTCAAGAGACCCAGTACTTC,CSVDFYSAQETQYF
many,TRBJ1-1,TRBD1,TRBV12-3/TRBV12-4,TGTGCCAGCAACCAGGGGGTCGTGAACACTGAAGCTTTCTTT,CASNQGVVNTEAFF
-,TRBJ1-1,-,TRBV20-1,TGCAGTGCTAGCCGGGCAGGTGGGAACACTGAAGCTTTCTTT,CSASRAGGNTEAFF
many,TRBJ2-7,-,TRBV29-1,TGCAGCGTTGTACGGTCCTACGAGCAGTACTTC,CSVVRSYEQYF
many,TRBJ2-5,-,TRBV7-9,TGTGCCAGCAGCTTATATGGGGCCCAAGAGACCCAGTACTTC,CASSLYGAQETQYF
many,TRBJ1-5,-,TRBV20-1,TGCAGTGCTAGCAAGGGGTATGATCAGCCCCAGCATTTT,CSASKGYDQPQHF
many,TRBJ1-5,TRBD1,TRBV6-1,TGTGCCAGCAGCCCCCAGGGGGGGTCCCAGCATTTT,CASSPQGGSQHF
many,TRBJ2-2,-,TRBV12-3/TRBV12-4,TGTGCCAGCAGCTCCCACGGCGGGAACACCGGGGAGCTGTTTTTT,CASSSHGGNTGELFF
-,TRBJ1-1,-,TRBV12-3/TRBV12-4,TGTGCCAGCACCCCCCCGGAAGACGTAGAAGCTTTCTTT,CASTPPEDVEAFF
many,TRBJ2-2,-,TRBV13,TGTGCCAGCAGCACGTCGCGAGGGGGGAGAAGAACCGGGGAGCTGTTTTTT,CASSTSRGGRRTGELFF
few,TRBJ2-7,TRBD2,TRBV9,TGTGCCAGCAGCACCTCCGGGACTAGCACTAGCGAGCAGTACTTC,CASSTSGTSTSEQYF
many,TRBJ2-5,-,TRBV28,TGTGCCAGCAGTTGGGGGGCGCGGGGGCAAGAGACCCAGTACTTC,CASSWGARGQETQYF
many,TRBJ1-1,-,TRBV9,TGTGCCAGCAGCGTACAGGGAGAGGGGGAAGCTTTCTTT,CASSVQGEGEAFF